The entry that follows covers one T cell receptor beta chain sequence. Its antigen is unidentified. V lost 3 bases and J lost 2, with 7 bases in between. The CDR3 runs 13 residues. Germline V gene lookup returns CDR1 MGHDK and CDR2 SYGVNS. Generated by immunoSEQ multiplex PCR, the TCRdb table keeps only in-frame clones and is missing some. This table holds 70,000 to 75,000 clones, roughly four fifths found once. This entry comes from a study of OX40 agonist ivuxolimab in advanced cancers. In the study overall: An agonistic human IgG2 monoclonal antibody against OX40 (CD134) was given. Aged roughly 20 to 85 with a mean of around 60 years, they were approximately 79% male. Notes on the study in general: What antigens the expanded peripheral T cells recognized was never established.

Samples were taken at baseline and on day 1 of cycles 4 and 7. This receptor was identified in an adult with an advanced solid tumor such as melanoma, head and neck, liver or kidney cancer. This rearrangement joins TRBV25-1 to TRBJ1-2; D gene ambiguous. The specimen was CD4+ or CD8+ T cells sorted from blood, collected in a trial of the OX40 agonist ivuxolimab. This CDR3 reads CASSDYGNYGYTF. As DNA, the CDR3 is TGTGCCAGCAGTGACTATGGCAACTATGGCTACACCTTC.